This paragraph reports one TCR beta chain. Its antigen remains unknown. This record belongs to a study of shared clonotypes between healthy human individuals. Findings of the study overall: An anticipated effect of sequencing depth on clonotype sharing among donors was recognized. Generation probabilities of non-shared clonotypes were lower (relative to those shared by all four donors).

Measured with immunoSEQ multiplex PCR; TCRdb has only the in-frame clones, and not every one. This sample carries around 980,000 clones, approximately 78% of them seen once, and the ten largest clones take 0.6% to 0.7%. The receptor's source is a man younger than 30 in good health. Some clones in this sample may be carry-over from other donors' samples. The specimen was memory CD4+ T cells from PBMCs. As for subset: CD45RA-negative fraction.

This chain's CDR3 is CATGLAGDPPYEQYF. CDR3 nucleotides: TGTGCCACCGGACTAGCGGGAGACCCCCCCTACGAGCAGTACTTC. This chain links TRBV6-6 with TRBJ2-7; 13 bases line up with TRBD2. The V and J ends lost 10 bases and 2 bases, in that order; junction bases with no gene match: 8. CDR3 length: 15 residues. The germline V gene has CDR1 MNHNY and CDR2 SVGAGI (reference sequence).